The entry below gives a single T cell receptor (beta chain) sequence along with its context. This receptor's antigen is unknown. Nothing much larger sits one base from this clone, and base qualities are not available. The immunoSEQ Assay, a bias-controlled multiplex PCR, was used to amplify TCRbeta CDR3 regions from genomic DNA. The source study handled its data this way. The number of nucleated cells in each sample was estimated from the amplification of reference gene primers within the assay. To quantify the absolute abundance of each unique TCRbeta CDR3 rearrangement, sequence reads were collapsed and filtered. For each sample, productive Simpson clonality was calculated as the square root of Simpson's diversity index over productive rearrangements. TCRdb limited this immuneACCESS table to in-frame rearrangements with V and J called. A share of clones is missing; checked studies link under half to unresolved V genes, and the rest is unexplained. The V and J calls and clone size were taken over from that table, and D and trimming were inferred from the DNA. The sample table holds under 300,000 clones, of which around 81% were seen once. Clones ranked in the top ten supply 3.4% of the sample.

Participants in the prospective study were enrolled through a virtual design, were aged roughly 18 to 100 years, and lived in 24 United States geographic areas. Cohort assignment in the prospective study relied on participant-reported clinical history from a screening survey and a study questionnaire. Recovered participants in ImmuneRACE Cohort 3 were defined as having two consecutive negative NP/OP PCR tests, clearance from a healthcare professional, or resolution of symptoms. In the prospective study, whole blood, serum and a nasopharyngeal or oropharyngeal swab were collected from each participant by mobile phlebotomists. Additional blood draws and questionnaires over an approximately two-month period could optionally be provided by prospective study participants. Before DNA extraction, blood samples from the prospective study were shipped at room temperature or frozen. This sample was taken from a study of blood T cell repertoires in COVID-19 (dated by TCRdb to 2020 to 2021). General notes on the study: Samples covering the acute and convalescent phases of COVID-19 were provided by collaborators in the United States, Italy and Spain. Nearly every sample came with metadata listing a de-identified subject ID, COVID-19 status, age in years and sex. The material from the prospective study consisted of cDNA or gDNA derived from T cells, B-cell-depleted T cells, or PBMCs. The samples were drawn from two sources: the first 160 participants of the ongoing ImmuneRACE study, and 950 to 1,500 subjects contributed by 6 global collaborators. Where available, HLA class I and class II types were taken from metadata supplied by the sample provider and were not determined by assay-based typing. A freely available public database, intended as a resource for researchers studying the immune response to SARS-CoV-2, is where the repertoires were released. Deeply sampled blood TCRbeta repertoires from subjects exposed to, actively infected with, or recovered from COVID-19 were included in the dataset. Results the study describes overall, beyond this receptor: The quantity of clinical and demographic metadata differed by source and by participant and was supplied without curation.

Measured from the cysteine to the phenylalanine, the CDR3 is 11 residues long. Of the read, only the CDR3 DNA is kept; its 33 bases are in frame from base 1. The germline V gene encodes CDR1 SGHNT and CDR2 YENEEA. V and J are truncated by 7 bases and 4 bases respectively, leaving an intervening sequence of 5 bases. Sequenced material: PBMCs or T cells enriched from blood (not recorded which). The clonotype comes from a man aged 50 to 59 who had recovered from COVID-19. The rearranged segments are TRBV11-3 and TRBJ1-3; no confident D gene assignment can be made. The CDR3 is CASKHGNTIYF. In nucleotides, the sequence is TGTGCCAGCAAACACGGAAACACCATATATTTT.